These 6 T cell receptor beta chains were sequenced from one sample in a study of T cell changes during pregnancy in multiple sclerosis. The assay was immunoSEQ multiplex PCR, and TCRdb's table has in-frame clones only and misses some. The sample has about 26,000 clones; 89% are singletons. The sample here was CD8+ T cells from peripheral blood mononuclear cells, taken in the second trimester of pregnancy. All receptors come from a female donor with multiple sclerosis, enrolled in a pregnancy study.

In DNA, the CDR3 is TGTGCCAGCAGTTTAAGGGGGCTAAATCAGCCCCAGCATTTT. It specifies CASSLRGLNQPQHF. V and J are TRBV28 and TRBJ1-5, with 7 bases identical to TRBD1. Germline V gene data show CDR1 as MDHEN and CDR2 as SYDVKM. The CDR3 extends over 14 amino acids. After removal of 2 bases from V and 4 bases from J, the junction contained 2 bases not matched to a gene.

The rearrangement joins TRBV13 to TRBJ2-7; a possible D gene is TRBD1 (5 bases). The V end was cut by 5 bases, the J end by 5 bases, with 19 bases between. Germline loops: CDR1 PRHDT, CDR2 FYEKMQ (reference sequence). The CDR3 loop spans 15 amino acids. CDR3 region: CASSPHQQGNHEQYF. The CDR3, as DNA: TGTGCCAGCAGCCCCCATCAGCAGGGTAACCACGAGCAGTACTTC.

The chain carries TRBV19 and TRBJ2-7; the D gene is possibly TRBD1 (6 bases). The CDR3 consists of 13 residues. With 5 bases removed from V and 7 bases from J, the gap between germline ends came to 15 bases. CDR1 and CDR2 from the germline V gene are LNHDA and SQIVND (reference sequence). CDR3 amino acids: CASSQGSVEEQYF. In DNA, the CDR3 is TGTGCCAGTAGTCAGGGGTCGGTTGAGGAGCAGTACTTC.

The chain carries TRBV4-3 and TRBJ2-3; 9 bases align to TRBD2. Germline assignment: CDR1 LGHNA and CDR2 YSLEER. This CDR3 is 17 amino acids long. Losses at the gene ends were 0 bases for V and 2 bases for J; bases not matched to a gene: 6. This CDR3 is CASSQDTGLAATDTQYF. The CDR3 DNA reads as TGCGCCAGCAGCCAAGATACGGGACTAGCAGCCACAGATACGCAGTATTTT.

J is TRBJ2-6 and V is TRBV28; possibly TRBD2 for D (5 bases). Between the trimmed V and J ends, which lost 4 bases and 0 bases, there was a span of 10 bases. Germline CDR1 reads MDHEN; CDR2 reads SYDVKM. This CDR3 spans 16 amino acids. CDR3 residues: CASSSGLHSGANVLTF. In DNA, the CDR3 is TGTGCCAGCAGTTCTGGACTTCACTCTGGGGCCAACGTCCTGACTTTC.

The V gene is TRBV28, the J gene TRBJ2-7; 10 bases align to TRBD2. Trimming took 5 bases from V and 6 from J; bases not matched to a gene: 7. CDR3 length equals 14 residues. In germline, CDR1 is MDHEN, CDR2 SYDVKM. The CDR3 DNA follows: TGTGCCAGCAGTATTCAGCGGGAGGGCCCCGAGCAGTACTTC. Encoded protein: CASSIQREGPEQYF.